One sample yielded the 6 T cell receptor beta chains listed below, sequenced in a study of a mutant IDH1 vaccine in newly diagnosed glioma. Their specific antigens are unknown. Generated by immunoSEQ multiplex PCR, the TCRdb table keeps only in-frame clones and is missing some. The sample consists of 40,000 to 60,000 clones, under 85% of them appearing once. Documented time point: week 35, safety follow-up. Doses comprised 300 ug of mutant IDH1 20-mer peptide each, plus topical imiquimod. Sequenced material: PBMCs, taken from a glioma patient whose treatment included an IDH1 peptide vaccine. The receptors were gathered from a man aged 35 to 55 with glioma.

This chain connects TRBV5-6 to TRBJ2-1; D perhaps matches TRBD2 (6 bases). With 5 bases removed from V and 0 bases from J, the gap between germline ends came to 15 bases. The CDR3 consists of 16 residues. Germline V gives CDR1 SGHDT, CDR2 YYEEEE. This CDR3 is CASRTPRGFSYNEQFF. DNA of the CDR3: TGTGCCAGCAGGACGCCGCGGGGCTTCTCCTACAATGAGCAGTTCTTC. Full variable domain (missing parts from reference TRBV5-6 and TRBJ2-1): DAGVTQSPTHLIKTRGQQVTLRCSPKSGHDTVSWYQQALGQGPQFIFQYYEEEERQRGNFPDRFSGHQFPNYSSELNVNALLLGDSALYLCASRTPRGFSYNEQFFGPGTRLTVL.

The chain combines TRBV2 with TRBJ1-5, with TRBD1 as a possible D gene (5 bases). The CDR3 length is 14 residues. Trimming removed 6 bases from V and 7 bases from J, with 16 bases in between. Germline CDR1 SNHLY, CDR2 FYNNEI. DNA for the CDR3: TGTGCCAGCAGGACAGAGTTAGAGTGGCAGCCCCAGCATTTT. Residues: CASRTELEWQPQHF.

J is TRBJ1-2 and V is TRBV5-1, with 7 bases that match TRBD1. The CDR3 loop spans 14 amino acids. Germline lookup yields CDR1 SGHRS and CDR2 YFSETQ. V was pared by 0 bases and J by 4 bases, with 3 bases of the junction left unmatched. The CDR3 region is CASSLEGQIYGYTF. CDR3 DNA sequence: TGCGCCAGCAGCTTGGAGGGACAGATCTATGGCTACACCTTC.

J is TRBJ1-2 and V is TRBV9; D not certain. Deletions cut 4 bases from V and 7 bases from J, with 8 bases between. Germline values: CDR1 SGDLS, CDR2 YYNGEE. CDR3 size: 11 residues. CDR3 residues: CASSLDGGYTF. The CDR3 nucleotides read TGTGCCAGCAGCCTGGACGGTGGCTACACCTTC.

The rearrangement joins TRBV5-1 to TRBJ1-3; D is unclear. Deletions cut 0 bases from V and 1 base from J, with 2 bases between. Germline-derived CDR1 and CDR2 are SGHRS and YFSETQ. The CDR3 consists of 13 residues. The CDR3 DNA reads TGCGCCAGCAGCTTGGTGTCTGGAAACACCATATATTTT. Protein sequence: CASSLVSGNTIYF.

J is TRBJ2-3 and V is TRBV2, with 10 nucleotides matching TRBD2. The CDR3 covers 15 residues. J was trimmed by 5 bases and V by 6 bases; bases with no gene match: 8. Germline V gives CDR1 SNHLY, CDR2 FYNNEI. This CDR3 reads CASRELAGRGDTQYF. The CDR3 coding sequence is TGTGCCAGCAGGGAACTAGCGGGGAGGGGAGATACGCAGTATTTT.